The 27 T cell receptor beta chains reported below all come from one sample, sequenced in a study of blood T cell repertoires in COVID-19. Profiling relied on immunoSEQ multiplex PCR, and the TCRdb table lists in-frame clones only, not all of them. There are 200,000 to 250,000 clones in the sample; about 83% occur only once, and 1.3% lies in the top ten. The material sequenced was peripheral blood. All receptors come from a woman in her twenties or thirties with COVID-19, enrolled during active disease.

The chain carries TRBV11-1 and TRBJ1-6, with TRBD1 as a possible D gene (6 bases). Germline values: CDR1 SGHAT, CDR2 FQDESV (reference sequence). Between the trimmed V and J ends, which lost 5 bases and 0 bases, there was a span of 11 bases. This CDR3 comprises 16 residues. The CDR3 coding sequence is TGTGCCAGCAGCCGAACAGGGCTCTCCTATAATTCACCCCTCCACTTT. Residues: CASSRTGLSYNSPLHF.

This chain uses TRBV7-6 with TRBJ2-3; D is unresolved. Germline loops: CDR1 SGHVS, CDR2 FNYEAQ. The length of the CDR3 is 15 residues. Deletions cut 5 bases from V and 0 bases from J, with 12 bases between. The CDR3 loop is CASSPRSGSTDTQYF. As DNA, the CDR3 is TGTGCCAGCAGCCCTCGGTCGGGTAGCACAGATACGCAGTATTTT.

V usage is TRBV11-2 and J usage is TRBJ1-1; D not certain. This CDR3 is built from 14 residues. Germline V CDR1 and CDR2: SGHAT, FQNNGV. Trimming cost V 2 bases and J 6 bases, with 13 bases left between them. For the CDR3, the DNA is TGTGCCAGCAGCTTACAACCCCGGGTCGCTGAAGCTTTCTTT. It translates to CASSLQPRVAEAFF.

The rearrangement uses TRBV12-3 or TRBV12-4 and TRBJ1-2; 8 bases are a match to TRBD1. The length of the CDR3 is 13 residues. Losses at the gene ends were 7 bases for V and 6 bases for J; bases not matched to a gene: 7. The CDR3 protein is CASTDTGGNGYTF. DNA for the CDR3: TGTGCCAGCACAGATACAGGGGGAAATGGCTACACCTTC.

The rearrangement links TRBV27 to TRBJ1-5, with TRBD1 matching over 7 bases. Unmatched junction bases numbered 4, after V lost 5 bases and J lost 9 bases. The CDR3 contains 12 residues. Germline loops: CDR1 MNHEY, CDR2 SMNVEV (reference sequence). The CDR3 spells CASSPNRGPQHF. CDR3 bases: TGTGCCAGCAGTCCGAACAGGGGGCCCCAGCATTTT.

CDR3 in amino acids: CASSSWTSGNEQFF. The CDR3 DNA sequence: TGTGCCAGCAGTTCATGGACTAGCGGTAATGAGCAGTTCTTC. This chain joins TRBV28 and TRBJ2-1; TRBD2 matches 10 bases. Losses at the gene ends were 4 bases for V and 7 bases for J; bases not matched to a gene: 4. This CDR3 is built from 14 residues. The germline CDR1 and CDR2 sequences are MDHEN and SYDVKM.

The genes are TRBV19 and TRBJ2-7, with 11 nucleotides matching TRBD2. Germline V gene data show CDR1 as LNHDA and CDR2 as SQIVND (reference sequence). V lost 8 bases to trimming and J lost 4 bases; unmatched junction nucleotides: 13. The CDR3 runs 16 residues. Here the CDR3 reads CASSPGRLAGGYEQYF. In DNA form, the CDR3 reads TGTGCCAGTTCGCCGGGCAGGCTAGCGGGGGGTTACGAGCAGTACTTC.

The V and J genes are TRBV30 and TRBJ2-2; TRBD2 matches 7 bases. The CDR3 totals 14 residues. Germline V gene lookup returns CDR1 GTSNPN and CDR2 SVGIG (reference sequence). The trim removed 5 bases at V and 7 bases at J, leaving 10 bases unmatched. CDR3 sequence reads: CAWFPGLRNGELFF. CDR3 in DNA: TGTGCCTGGTTCCCGGGACTAAGAAACGGGGAGCTGTTTTTT. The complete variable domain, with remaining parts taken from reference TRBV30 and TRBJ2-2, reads SQTIHQWPATLVQPVGSPLSLECTVEGTSNPNLYWYRQAAGRGLQLLFYSVGIGQISSEVPQNLSASRPQDRQFILSSKKLLLSDSGFYLCAWFPGLRNGELFFGEGSRLTVL.

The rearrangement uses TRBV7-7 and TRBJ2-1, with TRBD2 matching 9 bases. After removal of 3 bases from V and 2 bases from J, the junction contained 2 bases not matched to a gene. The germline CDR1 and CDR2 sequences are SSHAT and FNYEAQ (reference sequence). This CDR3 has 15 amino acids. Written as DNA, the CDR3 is TGTGCCAGCAGCTTGGGACTAGCAACCTACAATGAGCAGTTCTTC. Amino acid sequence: CASSLGLATYNEQFF.

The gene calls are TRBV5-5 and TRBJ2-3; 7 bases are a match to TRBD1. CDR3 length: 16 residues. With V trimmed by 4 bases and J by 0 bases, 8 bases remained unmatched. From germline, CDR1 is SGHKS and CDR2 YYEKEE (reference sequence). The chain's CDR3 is CASSRTGASSTDTQYF. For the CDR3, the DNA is TGTGCCAGCAGCAGAACAGGGGCAAGTAGCACAGATACGCAGTATTTT.

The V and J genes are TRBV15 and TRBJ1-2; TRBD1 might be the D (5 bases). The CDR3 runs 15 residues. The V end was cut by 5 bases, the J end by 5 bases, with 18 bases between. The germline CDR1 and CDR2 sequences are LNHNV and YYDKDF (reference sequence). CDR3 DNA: TGTGCCACCAGCGGCGGGGCACTCTTCGATTATGGCTACACCTTC. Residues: CATSGGALFDYGYTF.

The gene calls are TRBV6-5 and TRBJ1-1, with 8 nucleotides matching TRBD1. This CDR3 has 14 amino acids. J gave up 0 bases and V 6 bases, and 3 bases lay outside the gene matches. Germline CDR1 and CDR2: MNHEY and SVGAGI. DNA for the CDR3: TGTGCCAGCAGGGCAGGGGGCCTGAACACTGAAGCTTTCTTT. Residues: CASRAGGLNTEAFF.

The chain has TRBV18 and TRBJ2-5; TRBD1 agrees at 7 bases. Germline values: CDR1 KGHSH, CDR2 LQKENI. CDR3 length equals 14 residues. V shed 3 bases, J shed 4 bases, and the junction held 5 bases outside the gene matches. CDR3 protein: CASSPARQGETQYF. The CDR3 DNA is TGTGCCAGCTCACCGGCGAGACAGGGAGAGACCCAGTACTTC.

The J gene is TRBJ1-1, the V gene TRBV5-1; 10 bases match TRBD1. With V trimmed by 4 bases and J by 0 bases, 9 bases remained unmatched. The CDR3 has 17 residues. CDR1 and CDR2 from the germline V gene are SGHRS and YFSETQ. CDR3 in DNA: TGCGCCAGCAGCCTGGGGGGGACAGGGGCTATGAACACTGAAGCTTTCTTT. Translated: CASSLGGTGAMNTEAFF.

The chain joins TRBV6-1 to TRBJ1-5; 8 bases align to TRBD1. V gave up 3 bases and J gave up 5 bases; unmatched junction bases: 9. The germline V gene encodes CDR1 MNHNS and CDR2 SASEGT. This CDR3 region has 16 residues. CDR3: CASSDVPRGRYQPQHF. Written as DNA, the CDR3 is TGTGCCAGCAGTGATGTTCCCAGGGGGCGCTATCAGCCCCAGCATTTT.

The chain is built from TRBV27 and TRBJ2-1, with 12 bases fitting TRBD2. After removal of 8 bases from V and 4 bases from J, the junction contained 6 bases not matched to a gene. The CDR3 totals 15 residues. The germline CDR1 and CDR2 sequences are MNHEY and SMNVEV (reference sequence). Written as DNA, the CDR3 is TGTGCCAGCTCCCCTGGACTAGCGGGGTACAATGAGCAGTTCTTC. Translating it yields CASSPGLAGYNEQFF.

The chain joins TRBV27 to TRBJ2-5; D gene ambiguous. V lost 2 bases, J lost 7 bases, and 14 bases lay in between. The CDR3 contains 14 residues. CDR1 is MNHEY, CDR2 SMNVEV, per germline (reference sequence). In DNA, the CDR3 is TGTGCCAGCAGTTTACACGATACGCCCGGGACCCAGTACTTC. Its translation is CASSLHDTPGTQYF.

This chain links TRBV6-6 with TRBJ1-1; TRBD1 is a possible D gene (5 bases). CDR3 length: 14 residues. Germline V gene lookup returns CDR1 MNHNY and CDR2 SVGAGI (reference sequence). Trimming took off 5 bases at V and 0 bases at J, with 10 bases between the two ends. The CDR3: CASSGDFMNTEAFF. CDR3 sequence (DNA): TGTGCCAGCAGTGGGGACTTCATGAACACTGAAGCTTTCTTT.

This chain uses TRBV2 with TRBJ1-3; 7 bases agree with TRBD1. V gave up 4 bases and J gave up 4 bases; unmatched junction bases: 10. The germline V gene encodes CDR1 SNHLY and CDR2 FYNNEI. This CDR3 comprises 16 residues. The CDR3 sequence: CASSVKSTGSGNTIYF. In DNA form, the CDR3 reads TGTGCCAGCAGTGTTAAGTCGACAGGGTCCGGAAACACCATATATTTT. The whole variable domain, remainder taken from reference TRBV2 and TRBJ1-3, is EPEVTQTPSHQVTQMGQEVILRCVPISNHLYFYWYRQILGQKVEFLVSFYNNEISEKSEIFDDQFSVERPDGSNFTLKIRSTKLEDSAMYFCASSVKSTGSGNTIYFGEGSWLTVV.

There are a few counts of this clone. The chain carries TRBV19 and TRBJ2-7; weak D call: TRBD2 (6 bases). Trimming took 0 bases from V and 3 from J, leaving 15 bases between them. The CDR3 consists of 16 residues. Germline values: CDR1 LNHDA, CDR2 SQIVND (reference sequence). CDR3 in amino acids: CASSIDGAGQIYEQYF. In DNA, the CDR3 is TGTGCCAGTAGTATAGATGGGGCGGGGCAAATCTACGAGCAGTACTTC.

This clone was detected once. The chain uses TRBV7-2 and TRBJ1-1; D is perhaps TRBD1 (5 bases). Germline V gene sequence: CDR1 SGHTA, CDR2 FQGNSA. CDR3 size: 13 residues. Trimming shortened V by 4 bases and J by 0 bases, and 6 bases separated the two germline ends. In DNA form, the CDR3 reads TGTGCCAGCAGCTCGACAGTGAACACTGAAGCTTTCTTT. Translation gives CASSSTVNTEAFF. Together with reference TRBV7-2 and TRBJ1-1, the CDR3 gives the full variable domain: GAGVSQSPSNKVTEKGKDVELRCDPISGHTALYWYRQSLGQGLEFLIYFQGNSAPDKSGLPSDRFSAERTGGSVSTLTIQRTQQEDSAVYLCASSSTVNTEAFFGQGTRLTVV.

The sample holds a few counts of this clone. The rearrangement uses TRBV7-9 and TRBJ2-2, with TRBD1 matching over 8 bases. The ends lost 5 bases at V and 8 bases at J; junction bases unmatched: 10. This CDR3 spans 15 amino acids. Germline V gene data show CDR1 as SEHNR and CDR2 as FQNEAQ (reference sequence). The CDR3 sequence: CASSPPQGARGELFF. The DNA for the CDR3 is TGTGCCAGCAGCCCACCTCAGGGGGCCAGGGGGGAGCTGTTTTTT.

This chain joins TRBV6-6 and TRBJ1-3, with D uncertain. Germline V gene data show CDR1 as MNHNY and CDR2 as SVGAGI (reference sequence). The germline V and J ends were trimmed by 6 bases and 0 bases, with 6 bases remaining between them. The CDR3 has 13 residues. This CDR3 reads CASRRPSGNTIYF. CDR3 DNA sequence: TGTGCCAGCAGGAGGCCCTCTGGAAACACCATATATTTT.

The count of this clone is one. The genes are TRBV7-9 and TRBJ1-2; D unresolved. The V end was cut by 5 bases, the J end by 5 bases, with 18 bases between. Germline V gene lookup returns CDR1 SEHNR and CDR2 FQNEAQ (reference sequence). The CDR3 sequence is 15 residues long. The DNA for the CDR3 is TGTGCCAGCAGCGGAGCCACTGCCCCCTTTTATGGCTACACCTTC. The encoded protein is CASSGATAPFYGYTF.

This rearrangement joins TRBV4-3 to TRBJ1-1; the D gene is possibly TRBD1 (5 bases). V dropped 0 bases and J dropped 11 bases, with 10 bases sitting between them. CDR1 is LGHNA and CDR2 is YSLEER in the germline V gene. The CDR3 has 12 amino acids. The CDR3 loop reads CASSQEGRVAFF. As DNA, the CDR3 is TGCGCCAGCAGCCAAGAAGGCAGGGTGGCTTTCTTT.

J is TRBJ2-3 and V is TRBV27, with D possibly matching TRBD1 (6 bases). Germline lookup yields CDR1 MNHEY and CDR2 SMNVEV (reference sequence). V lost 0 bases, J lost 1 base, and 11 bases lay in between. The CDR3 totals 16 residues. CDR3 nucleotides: TGTGCCAGCAGTTTATCGAGGGGGATGGGCACAGATACGCAGTATTTT. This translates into CASSLSRGMGTDTQYF.

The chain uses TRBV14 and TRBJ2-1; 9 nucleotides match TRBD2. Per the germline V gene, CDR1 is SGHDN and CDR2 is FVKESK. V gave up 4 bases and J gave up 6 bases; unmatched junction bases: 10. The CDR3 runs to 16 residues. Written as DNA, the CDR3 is TGTGCCAGCAGCCCCGGACTAGCGAGTGGGGCCAATGAGCAGTTCTTC. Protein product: CASSPGLASGANEQFF.